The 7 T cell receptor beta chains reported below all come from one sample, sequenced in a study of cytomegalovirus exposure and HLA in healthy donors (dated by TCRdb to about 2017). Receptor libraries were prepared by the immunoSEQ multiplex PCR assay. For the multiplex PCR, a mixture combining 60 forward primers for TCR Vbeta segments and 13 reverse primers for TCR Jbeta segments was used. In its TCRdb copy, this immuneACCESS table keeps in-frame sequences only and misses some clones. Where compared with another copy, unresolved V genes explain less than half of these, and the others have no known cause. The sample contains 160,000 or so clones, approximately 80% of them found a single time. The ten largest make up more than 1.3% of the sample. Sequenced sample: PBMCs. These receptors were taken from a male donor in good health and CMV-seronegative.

The DNA for the CDR3 is TGCAGCGTGGGACAGGGGGCGGGCACAGATACGCAGTATTTT. As protein: CSVGQGAGTDTQYF. The chain employs TRBV29-1 and TRBJ2-3; TRBD1 aligns across 12 bases. V was clipped by 6 bases and J by 1 base; unmatched bases: 2. The CDR3 loop spans 14 amino acids. Germline V gene lookup returns CDR1 SQVTM and CDR2 ANQGSEA.

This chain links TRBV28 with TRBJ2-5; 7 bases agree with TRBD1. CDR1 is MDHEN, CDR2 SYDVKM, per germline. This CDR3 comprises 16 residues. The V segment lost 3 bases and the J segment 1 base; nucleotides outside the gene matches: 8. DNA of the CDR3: TGTGCCAGCAGTTTGAGAGGCTCAGGGGGCCAAGAGACCCAGTACTTC. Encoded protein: CASSLRGSGGQETQYF.

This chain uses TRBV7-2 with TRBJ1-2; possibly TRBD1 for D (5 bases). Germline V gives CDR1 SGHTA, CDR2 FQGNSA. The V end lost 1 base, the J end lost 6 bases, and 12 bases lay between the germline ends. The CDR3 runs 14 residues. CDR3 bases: TGTGCCAGCAGCTTAGTAGGCAGGGAACATGGCTACACCTTC. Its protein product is CASSLVGREHGYTF.

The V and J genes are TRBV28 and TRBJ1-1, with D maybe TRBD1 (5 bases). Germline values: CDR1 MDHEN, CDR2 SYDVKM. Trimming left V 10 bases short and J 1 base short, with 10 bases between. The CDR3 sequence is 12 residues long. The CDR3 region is CATLGQNTEAFF. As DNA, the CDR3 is TGTGCCACTCTCGGACAGAACACTGAAGCTTTCTTT.

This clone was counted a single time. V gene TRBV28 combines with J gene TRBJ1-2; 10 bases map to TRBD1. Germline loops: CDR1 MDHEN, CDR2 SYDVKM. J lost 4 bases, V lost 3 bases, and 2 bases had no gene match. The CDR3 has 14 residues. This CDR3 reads CASSLTGGVYGYTF. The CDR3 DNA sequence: TGTGCCAGCAGTTTGACAGGGGGCGTCTATGGCTACACCTTC.

DNA of the CDR3: TGTGCCAGCAGCCCATCGGGAGACTACAATGAGCAGTTCTTC. It specifies CASSPSGDYNEQFF. This sequence joins TRBV21-1 and TRBJ2-1; the D segment call TRBD2 is taken from the table without a DNA check. TRBV21-1 is reported as a pseudogene. The CDR3 loop spans 14 amino acids.

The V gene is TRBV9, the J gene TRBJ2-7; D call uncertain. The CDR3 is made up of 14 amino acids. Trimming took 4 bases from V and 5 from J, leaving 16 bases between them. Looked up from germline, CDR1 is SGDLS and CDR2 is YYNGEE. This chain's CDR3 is CASSPSLSMDEQYF. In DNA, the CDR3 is TGTGCCAGCAGCCCAAGTCTCAGTATGGACGAGCAGTACTTC.